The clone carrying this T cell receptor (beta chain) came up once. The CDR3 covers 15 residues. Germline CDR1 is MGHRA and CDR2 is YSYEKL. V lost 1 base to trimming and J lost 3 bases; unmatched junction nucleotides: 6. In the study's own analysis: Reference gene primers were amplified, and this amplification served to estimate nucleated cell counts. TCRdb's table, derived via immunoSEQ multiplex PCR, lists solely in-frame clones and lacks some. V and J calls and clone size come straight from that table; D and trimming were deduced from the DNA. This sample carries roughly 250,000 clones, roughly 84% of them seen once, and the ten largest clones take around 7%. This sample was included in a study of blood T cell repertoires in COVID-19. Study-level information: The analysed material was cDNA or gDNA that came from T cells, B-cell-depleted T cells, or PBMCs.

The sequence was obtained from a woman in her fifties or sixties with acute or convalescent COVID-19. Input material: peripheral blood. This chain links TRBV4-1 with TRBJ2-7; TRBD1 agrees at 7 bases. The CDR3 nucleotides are TGCGCCAGCAGCCAAGCGGACAGGCGAAGCTACGAGCAGTACTTC. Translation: CASSQADRRSYEQYF.